Below are 4 T cell receptor beta chains sequenced from a single sample in a study of STAT5B mutations in CD4+ large granular lymphocyte leukemia (dated by TCRdb to 2021 to 2024). Library preparation used the immunoSEQ multiplex PCR assay. TCRdb limited this immuneACCESS table to in-frame rearrangements with V and J called. A share of clones is missing; checked studies link under half to unresolved V genes, and the rest is unexplained. Recorded for this sample are 20,000 to 25,000 clones; 70% of them occurred a single time. The ten largest clones add up to roughly 31% of the sample. Sequencing was carried out using CD4+ T cells from blood buffy coats. The receptors stem from a human donor in good health.

The V and J genes are TRBV5-8 and TRBJ2-4, with TRBD1 matching over 9 bases. The V gene's germline CDR1 is SGHTS and CDR2 YDEGEE. The length of the CDR3 is 15 residues. V shed 0 bases, J shed 6 bases, and the junction held 4 bases outside the gene matches. Here the CDR3 DNA reads TGTGCCAGCAGCTTGGGGGACAGGGATGCAAACATTCAGTACTTC. Its protein is CASSLGDRDANIQYF.

This clone appeared a single time. The chain couples TRBV6-6 to TRBJ2-7; TRBD1 might be the D (5 bases). Germline V gene data show CDR1 as MNHNY and CDR2 as SVGAGI (reference sequence). The V end was cut by 3 bases, the J end by 2 bases, with 11 bases between. The CDR3 totals 14 residues. CDR3 in DNA: TGTGCCAGCAGTTATACAGGCAGAACCTACGAGCAGTACTTC. It is translated as CASSYTGRTYEQYF.

The V and J genes are TRBV28 and TRBJ2-5, with 8 positions matching TRBD2. Trimming took 8 bases from V and 1 from J; bases not matched to a gene: 6. Germline CDR1 reads MDHEN; CDR2 reads SYDVKM. There are 14 residues in the CDR3. The CDR3: CASALGGAQETQYF. CDR3 DNA sequence: TGTGCCAGCGCCCTCGGGGGGGCCCAAGAGACCCAGTACTTC.

The rearrangement links TRBV5-1 to TRBJ2-3; the match to TRBD1 covers 10 bases. CDR1 SGHRS and CDR2 YFSETQ come from the germline V gene. V dropped 4 bases and J dropped 7; count of bases not matched to a gene: 9. The CDR3 length is 15 residues. CDR3 sequence reads: CASSPGQGMLYTQYF. The CDR3 DNA is TGCGCCAGCAGCCCGGGACAGGGGATGTTATATACGCAGTATTTT.